This TCR beta chain came from a study of control samples from healthy donors and cancer patients. Germline CDR1 reads MNHNY; CDR2 reads SVGAGI (reference sequence). Trimming shortened V by 5 bases and J by 6 bases, and 29 bases separated the two germline ends. The length of the CDR3 is 19 residues. Repertoires were generated with immunoSEQ multiplex PCR, while TCRdb's copy carries only in-frame clones and drops some. This table holds 100,000 to 150,000 clones, approximately 92% found once. The material sequenced was blood. This TCR was recovered from a woman in her forties or fifties in good health. The V and J genes are TRBV6-6 and TRBJ2-4; perhaps D is TRBD1 or TRBD2 (5 bases each). The CDR3 DNA sequence: TGTGCCAGCAGTCTAACAGCAGGGCTGGTGGGTACGAGGGGAAACATTCAGTACTTC. It translates to CASSLTAGLVGTRGNIQYF.